This TCR beta chain was captured in a study of a mutant IDH1 vaccine in newly diagnosed glioma. Study background: There were eight vaccinations for patients, given in weeks 1, 3, 5, 7, 11, 15, 19 and 23. Former treatment meant radiotherapy, temozolomide, or both; the majority had gotten both.

Study-wide results and limits: Vaccine-induced immune responses occurred in approximately 93% of patients.

Worth noting for this clone: The antigen remains unidentified.

This CDR3 spans 17 amino acids. With 2 bases removed from V and 0 bases from J, the gap between germline ends came to 17 bases. CDR1 and CDR2 from the germline V gene are MGHRA and YSYEKL. Clones were sequenced by immunoSEQ multiplex PCR, and TCRdb holds only the in-frame ones, with some missing. The sample holds about 64,000 clones; 70% to 90% are singletons and the top ten take roughly 4%. Documented time point: week 23, last vaccination. With topical imiquimod, each dose of the vaccine consisted of 300 ug of mutant IDH1 20-mer peptide. The chain has TRBV4-1 and TRBJ2-7, with a possible D match to TRBD2 (6 bases). The origin of this receptor is a man aged 25-45 years with glioma. The specimen was PBMCs, collected from a glioma patient whose treatment included an IDH1 peptide vaccine. The CDR3 DNA is TGCGCCAGCAGCCAATCATTCCGCGCGGGGTCCTCCTACGAGCAGTACTTC. Protein sequence: CASSQSFRAGSSYEQYF.